The 12 T cell receptor beta chains reported below all come from one sample, sequenced in a study of graft-versus-host responses after intestinal transplantation. TCRdb keeps only in-frame clones here, not all; method: immunoSEQ multiplex PCR. The sample contains more than 100,000 clones, approximately 96% of which appear only once. These receptors' antigens are unknown. The material was unstimulated CD8+ T cells sorted from spleen or lymph node cells, obtained before intestinal transplant. These receptors came from a human donor who received an intestinal transplant.

CDR3 DNA sequence: TGCGCCAGCAGCTCCAGGACGGGCGAAATGAACACTGAAGCTTTCTTT. This codes for CASSSRTGEMNTEAFF. The chain links TRBV5-1 to TRBJ1-1; D is ambiguous. V lost 3 bases to trimming and J lost 0 bases, with 15 bases between them. Germline CDR1 SGHRS, CDR2 YFSETQ. The CDR3 has 16 residues.

This chain links TRBV14 with TRBJ2-5; no firm D call. Germline V gene data show CDR1 as SGHDN and CDR2 as FVKESK. V lost 2 bases and J 10 bases, leaving 20 bases between the germline ends. The CDR3 runs to 15 residues. The CDR3 DNA is TGTGCCAGCAGCCAATCCCCAACCTCCCAATGGGACCAGTACTTC. Its protein is CASSQSPTSQWDQYF.

The chain employs TRBV7-2 and TRBJ1-2, with D perhaps TRBD1 (6 bases). The CDR3 contains 15 residues. CDR1 SGHTA and CDR2 FQGNSA come from the germline V gene. Deletions cut 6 bases from V and 7 bases from J, with 21 bases between. CDR3 sequence (DNA): TGTGCCAGCAGACCATCCTCGGCAGGGGCGCCTGGCTACACCTTC. This sequence encodes CASRPSSAGAPGYTF.

This sequence joins TRBV5-6 and TRBJ1-5; the D gene is possibly TRBD1 (5 bases). Trimming removed 3 bases from V and 4 bases from J, with 8 bases in between. The CDR3 totals 13 residues. Germline values: CDR1 SGHDT, CDR2 YYEEEE. The CDR3 nucleotides read TGTGCCAGCAGCTGGGGGGATAATCAGCCCCAGCATTTT. This codes for CASSWGDNQPQHF.

This clone occurred once. The chain links TRBV28 to TRBJ1-1, with TRBD1 as a possible D gene (6 bases). Per the germline V gene, CDR1 is MDHEN and CDR2 is SYDVKM. Trimming removed 3 bases from V and 1 base from J, with 18 bases in between. The CDR3 sequence is 17 residues long. The CDR3 spells CASSFALSGARNTEAFF. CDR3 nucleotides: TGTGCCAGCAGTTTTGCCCTGTCGGGGGCGCGGAACACTGAAGCTTTCTTT.

The gene calls are TRBV27 and TRBJ2-1; TRBD2 aligns across 7 bases. J gave up 7 bases and V 3 bases, and 6 bases lay outside the gene matches. CDR1 and CDR2 from the germline V gene are MNHEY and SMNVEV (reference sequence). The CDR3 covers 14 residues. The CDR3 region has the DNA TGTGCCAGCAGTTTTCAGCGGGACGGTAATGAGCAGTTCTTC. Amino acids: CASSFQRDGNEQFF.

V gene TRBV27 combines with J gene TRBJ1-1; D is possibly TRBD1 (6 bases). Germline V lookup: CDR1 MNHEY, CDR2 SMNVEV (reference sequence). This CDR3 contains 14 residues. Trimming shortened V by 6 bases and J by 0 bases, and 11 bases separated the two germline ends. The CDR3 bases are TGTGCCAGCAGGATTAACAGGGTGAACACTGAAGCTTTCTTT. As protein: CASRINRVNTEAFF.

Comment on this clone: This sample includes further DNA sequences coding for the same CDR3. The V gene is TRBV6-5, the J gene TRBJ2-1, with 12 bases aligning to TRBD2. Trimming at V came to 2 bases and at J to 4 bases, leaving 0 bases not matched to a gene. CDR3 length: 15 amino acids. Germline V gene sequence: CDR1 MNHEY, CDR2 SVGAGI. In nucleotides, the CDR3 is TGTGCCAGCAGTTACGGGACTAGCGGGTACAATGAGCAGTTCTTC. Translation: CASSYGTSGYNEQFF.

The V gene is TRBV11-2, the J gene TRBJ2-7, with 7 bases matching TRBD2. V shed 1 base, J shed 3 bases, and the junction held 3 bases outside the gene matches. The CDR3 runs to 14 residues. Germline lookup yields CDR1 SGHAT and CDR2 FQNNGV. The CDR3 here is CASSLGSSGYEQYF. CDR3 sequence (DNA): TGTGCCAGCAGCTTAGGGTCTAGCGGCTACGAGCAGTACTTC.

This chain uses TRBV4-2 with TRBJ2-7; D remains ambiguous. The CDR3 contains 12 residues. Germline V lookup: CDR1 LGHNA, CDR2 YNFKEQ. The V and J ends lost 0 bases and 8 bases respectively, with 8 bases between them. DNA for the CDR3: TGTGCCAGCAGCCAAGATAGCCAGAAGCAGTACTTC. It yields the protein CASSQDSQKQYF.

The chain recombines TRBV28 with TRBJ1-2; no clear D. CDR1 is MDHEN, CDR2 SYDVKM, per germline. This CDR3 contains 12 residues. The V end lost 5 bases, the J end lost 3 bases, and 7 bases lay between the germline ends. Here the CDR3 reads CASSKVDYGYTF. CDR3 coding DNA: TGTGCCAGCAGTAAGGTCGACTATGGCTACACCTTC.

The gene calls are TRBV10-3 and TRBJ2-6; TRBD1 matches at 9 bases. This CDR3 is built from 18 residues. Trimming removed 7 bases from V and 0 bases from J; junction bases left unmatched: 10. Germline V CDR1 and CDR2: ENHRY, SYGVKD. DNA for the CDR3: TGTGCCATCACCTCCGACGGACAGGGGATCTCTGGGGCCAACGTCCTGACTTTC. Its translation: CAITSDGQGISGANVLTF.